These 5 T cell receptor beta chains originate from one sample sequenced in a study of control samples from healthy donors and cancer patients. TCRdb's copy holds only in-frame clones and misses some; the assay was immunoSEQ multiplex PCR. The table records more than 95,000 clones, about 90% of them present only once. Input material: blood. The origin of the receptors is a man aged 18 to 30 in good health.

The rearrangement links TRBV2 to TRBJ1-2, with D unclear. The CDR3 has 14 amino acids. Germline assignment: CDR1 SNHLY and CDR2 FYNNEI. V lost 4 bases and J 2 bases, leaving 11 bases between the germline ends. CDR3: CASSGGVSNYGYTF. The CDR3 DNA reads TGTGCCAGCAGTGGCGGGGTCTCCAACTATGGCTACACCTTC.

The chain joins TRBV7-2 to TRBJ1-1; D unresolved. Trimming pared 3 bases from V and 4 bases from J, leaving 12 bases between. The germline CDR1 and CDR2 sequences are SGHTA and FQGNSA. The CDR3 loop spans 14 amino acids. The CDR3 nucleotides read TGTGCCAGCAGCTTCCTTCAGTCTGGCACTGAAGCTTTCTTT. As protein: CASSFLQSGTEAFF. Full variable domain (remainder filled in from reference TRBV7-2 and TRBJ1-1): GAGVSQSPSNKVTEKGKDVELRCDPISGHTALYWYRQSLGQGLEFLIYFQGNSAPDKSGLPSDRFSAERTGGSVSTLTIQRTQQEDSAVYLCASSFLQSGTEAFFGQGTRLTVV.

CDR3: CASSFLETSGTREQYF. CDR3 DNA sequence: TGCGCCAGCAGCTTCCTCGAGACTAGCGGGACAAGGGAGCAGTACTTC. This chain connects TRBV5-1 to TRBJ2-7; 11 nucleotides line up with TRBD2. After removal of 2 bases from V and 7 bases from J, the junction contained 11 bases not matched to a gene. Germline loops: CDR1 SGHRS, CDR2 YFSETQ. This CDR3 has 16 amino acids.

The chain links TRBV16 to TRBJ1-1, with D uncertain. This CDR3 region has 16 residues. The germline V gene encodes CDR1 KGHSY and CDR2 FQNENV. Trimming removed 3 bases from V and 0 bases from J, with 14 bases in between. The CDR3 reads CASSQSRKGMNTEAFF. DNA for the CDR3: TGTGCCAGCAGCCAGAGTCGGAAAGGTATGAACACTGAAGCTTTCTTT. The full variable domain, in which reference TRBV16 and TRBJ1-1 provide the parts outside the CDR3, is GEEVAQTPKHLVRGEGQKAKLYCAPIKGHSYVFWYQQVLKNEFKFLISFQNENVFDETGMPKERFSAKCLPNSPCSLEIQATKLEDSAVYFCASSQSRKGMNTEAFFGQGTRLTVV.

The rearrangement uses TRBV7-3 and TRBJ2-7; no reliable D call. Germline values: CDR1 SGHTA, CDR2 FQGTGA. CDR3 length: 13 amino acids. V lost 4 bases and J 6 bases, leaving 13 bases between the germline ends. CDR3 region: CASSSQPGFEQYF. The CDR3 DNA reads as TGTGCCAGCAGCTCGCAACCCGGGTTCGAGCAGTACTTC. Looking up the rest from reference TRBV7-3 and TRBJ2-7 gives the full variable domain: GAGVSQTPSNKVTEKGKYVELRCDPISGHTALYWYRQSLGQGPEFLIYFQGTGAADDSGLPNDRFFAVRPEGSVSTLKIQRTERGDSAVYLCASSSQPGFEQYFGPGTRLTVT.